The 20 T cell receptor beta chains presented below share a single source sample, sequenced in a study of T cells in Graves' hyperthyroidism and ophthalmopathy. Researchers took RNA transcripts and amplified the TCR beta CDR3 regions from them. With the HTBI primer set, the TCR CDR3 went through a first round of RT-PCR. Using its own MiXCR run on the multiplex PCR reads, TCRdb lists one record per CDR3 protein. Found here are around 400,000 distinct CDR3 sequences, roughly 25% of them singletons; the top ten hold about 70%. Sequenced sample: blood. The receptor source for this set is a man over 45 with Graves' hyperthyroidism.

The table lists this clonotype with a few counts. The CDR3 reads CSVVGGQGVDEQYF. The CDR3 bases are TGCAGCGTTGTCGGGGGACAGGGGGTCGACGAGCAGTACTTC. The rearrangement joins TRBV29-1 to TRBJ2-7, with 11 bases lining up with TRBD1. Germline CDR1 SQVTM, CDR2 ANQGSEA. V was clipped by 4 bases and J by 5 bases; unmatched bases: 7. CDR3 length: 14 residues.

The chain combines TRBV27 with TRBJ2-7, with 9 bases matching TRBD2. The trim removed 8 bases at V and 2 bases at J, leaving 7 bases unmatched. The CDR3 is made up of 14 amino acids. CDR1 and CDR2 (germline): MNHEY, SMNVEV (reference sequence). CDR3 in amino acids: CASRLLAGPYEQYF. CDR3 coding DNA: TGTGCCAGCCGACTCCTAGCGGGACCCTACGAGCAGTACTTC.

The chain combines TRBV5-1 with TRBJ1-2, with D uncertain. Germline CDR1 is SGHRS and CDR2 is YFSETQ. With 7 bases removed from V and 3 bases from J, the gap between germline ends came to 10 bases. The length of the CDR3 is 12 residues. The CDR3 sequence: CASGYGDYGYTF. CDR3 DNA: TGCGCCAGCGGGTACGGCGACTATGGCTACACCTTC.

This clonotype was detected a few times. The chain joins TRBV20-1 to TRBJ2-7, with D unclear. There are 14 residues in the CDR3. Germline CDR1 reads DFQATT; CDR2 reads SNEGSKA (reference sequence). Trimming cost V 4 bases and J 5 bases, with 18 bases left between them. The CDR3 loop is CSATGPLKVHEQYF. CDR3 coding DNA: TGCAGTGCTACTGGACCCTTAAAAGTCCACGAGCAGTACTTC.

The rearrangement joins TRBV11-1 to TRBJ2-7; tentatively, D is TRBD1 (6 bases). Germline V gene lookup returns CDR1 SGHAT and CDR2 FQDESV (reference sequence). This CDR3 has 16 amino acids. Trimming removed 5 bases from V and 0 bases from J, with 17 bases in between. The CDR3 sequence is CASSRDTGTGSYEQYF. CDR3 DNA sequence: TGTGCCAGCAGCCGGGACACCGGGACCGGCTCCTACGAGCAGTACTTC.

This clonotype was found many times. This chain links TRBV7-2 with TRBJ2-3; 7 positions match TRBD2. CDR3 size: 15 residues. Germline assignment: CDR1 SGHTA and CDR2 FQGNSA. Trimming took 1 base from V and 6 from J; bases not matched to a gene: 7. CDR3 in amino acids: CASSLVGGRIDTQYF. CDR3 DNA: TGTGCCAGCAGCTTAGTGGGCGGGAGAATCGATACGCAGTATTTT. The full variable domain, completed using reference TRBV7-2 and TRBJ2-3, is GAGVSQSPSNKVTEKGKDVELRCDPISGHTALYWYRQSLGQGLEFLIYFQGNSAPDKSGLPSDRFSAERTGGSVSTLTIQRTQQEDSAVYLCASSLVGGRIDTQYFGPGTRLTVL.

This clonotype came up a few times. The CDR3 region has the DNA TGTGCCAGCAGTTGGACCGGGCAGTTGAGGGAGCAGTACTTC. Its translation: CASSWTGQLREQYF. The rearrangement joins TRBV28 to TRBJ2-7; no clear D. Per the germline V gene, CDR1 is MDHEN and CDR2 is SYDVKM. Trimming cost V 4 bases and J 7 bases, with 17 bases left between them. This CDR3 comprises 14 residues.

This clonotype was seen more than once but under ten times. The rearrangement links TRBV28 to TRBJ2-6; the D gene is possibly TRBD2 (7 bases). V was cut by 7 bases and J by 3 bases, with 19 bases left in between. This CDR3 has 17 amino acids. Germline V CDR1 and CDR2: MDHEN, SYDVKM. Written as DNA, the CDR3 is TGTGCCAGCACCCTAATCCGGGGGGCAGGTGGGGCCAACGTCCTGACTTTC. Its translation is CASTLIRGAGGANVLTF.

V is TRBV5-1 and J is TRBJ1-1, with D unclear. Germline CDR1 SGHRS, CDR2 YFSETQ. V was pared by 4 bases and J by 3 bases, with 7 bases between. CDR3 length: 12 amino acids. The CDR3 DNA follows: TGCGCCAGCAGCATTGAATACACTGAAGCTTTCTTT. As protein: CASSIEYTEAFF.

This clonotype was counted at least ten times. V gene TRBV7-6 combines with J gene TRBJ2-7; 10 nucleotides align to TRBD2. V dropped 5 bases and J dropped 2; count of bases not matched to a gene: 6. This CDR3 contains 15 residues. Looked up from germline, CDR1 is SGHVS and CDR2 is FNYEAQ. The CDR3 loop is CASSPRTSGTYEQYF. The CDR3 DNA sequence: TGTGCCAGCAGCCCCAGGACTAGCGGAACCTACGAGCAGTACTTC.

This clonotype was counted between two and nine times. V is TRBV18 and J is TRBJ1-3; the match to TRBD1 covers 8 bases. Germline CDR1 reads KGHSH; CDR2 reads LQKENI. The CDR3 extends over 16 amino acids. With 3 bases clipped from V and 2 bases from J, the junction kept 6 bases outside the gene matches. The CDR3 reads CASSPAQGATGNTIYF. DNA of the CDR3: TGTGCCAGCTCACCCGCTCAGGGGGCAACTGGAAACACCATATATTTT.

The chain recombines TRBV6-1 with TRBJ1-2, with TRBD1 identical over 8 bases. The CDR3 runs 15 residues. The germline V gene has CDR1 MNHNS and CDR2 SASEGT. Trimming at V came to 1 base and at J to 4 bases, leaving 5 bases not matched to a gene. CDR3 sequence (DNA): TGTGCCAGCAGTGAAGTCACAGGGGGAGTCTATGGCTACACCTTC. It encodes CASSEVTGGVYGYTF.

The gene calls are TRBV6-2 or TRBV6-3 and TRBJ1-6; tentative D call: TRBD1 (6 bases). The CDR3 has 17 residues. The germline gives CDR1 MNHEY, CDR2 SVGEGT. V was pared by 5 bases and J by 10 bases, with 24 bases between. The CDR3 loop reads CASSNRPGGRGASPLHF. The CDR3 bases are TGTGCCAGCAGTAACCGGCCCGGGGGGCGCGGGGCATCACCCCTCCACTTT.

This clonotype was observed a few times. The chain uses TRBV28 and TRBJ2-2, with D perhaps given as TRBD1 or TRBD2 (6 bases each). The CDR3 loop spans 14 amino acids. Germline-derived CDR1 and CDR2 are MDHEN and SYDVKM. V lost 7 bases and J 4 bases, leaving 13 bases between the germline ends. Here the CDR3 reads CASTEGGTTGELFF. As DNA, the CDR3 is TGTGCCAGCACCGAAGGGGGGACCACCGGGGAGCTGTTTTTT.

V and J are TRBV7-9 and TRBJ1-4; a possible D gene is TRBD1 (5 bases). The CDR3 loop spans 15 amino acids. Trimming stripped 1 base from V and 6 bases from J, with 12 bases between. Germline V CDR1 and CDR2: SEHNR, FQNEAQ (reference sequence). The CDR3 DNA sequence: TGTGCCAGCAGCTTAGGTGCTCAGGGATATGAAAAACTGTTTTTT. It codes for CASSLGAQGYEKLFF.

This clonotype showed up many times. This chain uses TRBV2 with TRBJ2-5; D uncertain. CDR1 and CDR2 (germline): SNHLY, FYNNEI. The CDR3 runs to 14 residues. The V gene lost 4 bases and the J gene lost 4 bases, with 13 bases spanning the gap. CDR3 protein: CASSGRNGRETQYF. CDR3 coding DNA: TGTGCCAGCAGTGGCAGGAACGGGCGAGAGACCCAGTACTTC.

The chain uses TRBV10-2 and TRBJ2-3, with TRBD2 matching over 7 bases. The V segment lost 1 base and the J segment 2 bases; nucleotides outside the gene matches: 9. The CDR3 spans 17 residues. The germline CDR1 and CDR2 sequences are WSHSY and SAAADI. CDR3 nucleotides: TGCGCCAGCAGTGAGTGGGGGGGGTTCCCCTCCACAGATACGCAGTATTTT. Amino acids: CASSEWGGFPSTDTQYF.

The table lists this clonotype with a few counts. The V gene is TRBV7-9, the J gene TRBJ2-1; 9 nucleotides line up with TRBD1. V lost 5 bases and J lost 2; bases outside the gene matches: 4. The CDR3 runs 15 residues. Germline CDR1 and CDR2: SEHNR and FQNEAQ (reference sequence). As DNA, the CDR3 is TGTGCCAGCAGCGATAGGGACAGGGCCTACAATGAGCAGTTCTTC. Translation gives CASSDRDRAYNEQFF.

This clonotype was counted many times. The rearrangement links TRBV11-2 to TRBJ2-7; TRBD2 agrees at 13 bases. V was pared by 5 bases and J by 1 base, with 5 bases of the junction left unmatched. The germline gives CDR1 SGHAT, CDR2 FQNNGV. The CDR3 length is 16 residues. Written as DNA, the CDR3 is TGTGCCAGCAGCGACCGGACTAGCGGGAGATCCTACGAGCAGTACTTC. Protein sequence: CASSDRTSGRSYEQYF.

The chain uses TRBV6-4 and TRBJ1-5; D unclear. This CDR3 has 15 amino acids. CDR1 and CDR2 (germline): MRHNA, SNTAGT. V lost 6 bases and J 1 base, leaving 13 bases between the germline ends. CDR3 DNA: TGTGCCAGCAGAAGTGAGGACGGGAGCAATCAGCCCCAGCATTTT. This gives the protein CASRSEDGSNQPQHF.